This entry lists 27 T cell receptor beta chains sequenced from one sample in a study of T cells in Graves' hyperthyroidism and ophthalmopathy. Amplified regions were TCR beta CDR3 sequences from RNA transcripts. HTBI primers were employed in a first-round RT-PCR of the TCR CDR3. TCRdb called the multiplex PCR reads again in MiXCR, with one record for every CDR3 protein. This table has 350,000 or so distinct CDR3 sequences, 15% to 20% appearing once. Sample: blood. These receptors all come from a woman in her thirties or forties with Graves' ophthalmopathy.

There are many counts of this clonotype. This chain uses TRBV7-9 with TRBJ1-1; no firm D call. V was trimmed by 3 bases and J by 3 bases, leaving 5 bases between them. CDR3 length equals 12 residues. CDR1 SEHNR and CDR2 FQNEAQ come from the germline V gene (reference sequence). CDR3 sequence: CASSLQDTEAFF. CDR3 bases: TGTGCCAGCAGCTTGCAGGACACTGAAGCTTTCTTT.

This chain joins TRBV11-2 and TRBJ1-2, with D tentatively TRBD1 (6 bases). This CDR3 has 14 amino acids. V was trimmed by 5 bases and J by 4 bases, leaving 14 bases between them. Germline CDR1 and CDR2: SGHAT and FQNNGV. As DNA, the CDR3 is TGTGCCAGCAGCCCCGGCGACAGGATCTATGGCTACACCTTC. This codes for CASSPGDRIYGYTF.

This clonotype was picked up many times. The chain carries TRBV9 and TRBJ2-2; D unclear. Germline assignment: CDR1 SGDLS and CDR2 YYNGEE. Trimming pared 0 bases from V and 6 bases from J, leaving 6 bases between. The CDR3 has 13 amino acids. CDR3 DNA: TGTGCCAGCAGCGTAGGTCTGGCCGGGGAGCTGTTTTTT. Translating it yields CASSVGLAGELFF.

A word on this clonotype: One junction end does not reproduce the germline sequence, and a read error may be involved. This chain joins TRBV12-3 or TRBV12-4 and TRBJ2-5, with D perhaps matching TRBD1 or TRBD2 (5 bases each). The CDR3 extends over 16 amino acids. CDR3 sequence: CASSPRVVGGQETQYF. The CDR3 region has the DNA TGTGCCAGCAGCCCAAGAGTGGTTGGGGGTCAAGAGACACAGTACTTC.

The genes are TRBV2 and TRBJ2-7, with D maybe TRBD1 (6 bases). The CDR3 extends over 13 amino acids. Per germline, CDR1 SNHLY and CDR2 FYNNEI. V lost 8 bases, J lost 7 bases, and 18 bases lay in between. As DNA, the CDR3 is TGTGCCAGCTGGTGGTCAGGGGTAGGAGAGCAGTACTTC. This encodes CASWWSGVGEQYF.

This clonotype appeared many times. A junction end diverges from the germline sequence, so it may reflect a read error. J is TRBJ2-5 and V is TRBV20-1, with a possible D match to TRBD2 (5 bases). Germline-derived CDR1 and CDR2 are DFQATT and SNEGSKA (reference sequence). The CDR3 length is 12 residues. DNA of the CDR3: TGCAGTGCCTCGGGGAATAAAGAGACCCTGTACTTC. Translating gives CSASGNKETLYF.

This clonotype was counted at least ten times. V is TRBV11-3 and J is TRBJ1-1; 7 bases line up with TRBD1. Germline V CDR1 and CDR2: SGHNT, YENEEA. This CDR3 spans 13 amino acids. Trimming at V came to 5 bases and at J to 8 bases, leaving 8 bases not matched to a gene. DNA for the CDR3: TGTGCCAGCAGCACAGGGCGGACAGGCGAAGCTTTCTTT. It encodes CASSTGRTGEAFF. The full variable domain, rest sourced from reference TRBV11-3 and TRBJ1-1, is EAGVVQSPRYKIIEKKQPVAFWCNPISGHNTLYWYLQNLGQGPELLIRYENEEAVDDSQLPKDRFSAERLKGVDSTLKIQPAELGDSAVYLCASSTGRTGEAFFGQGTRLTVV.

This sequence joins TRBV12-3 or TRBV12-4 and TRBJ2-5, with D perhaps matching TRBD2 (5 bases). V lost 6 bases to trimming and J lost 1 base, with 12 bases between them. There are 14 residues in the CDR3. The CDR3 DNA reads TGTGCCAGCAGCCTCAGGAGCGGCCAAGAGACCCAGTACTTC. Its translation: CASSLRSGQETQYF.

This clonotype was seen more than once but under ten times. This CDR3 is missing its conserved last phenylalanine or tryptophan, likely due to a read error. The chain recombines TRBV27 with TRBJ2-5; tentatively, D is TRBD1 (6 bases). V gave up 4 bases and J gave up 0 bases, with 15 bases separating them. The CDR3 extends over 16 amino acids. CDR1 is MNHEY, CDR2 SMNVEV, per germline (reference sequence). The CDR3 here is CASSSQGPVYQETQYL. The CDR3 nucleotides are TGTGCCAGCAGTTCCCAGGGGCCCGTGTACCAAGAGACCCAGTACCTC.

Ten or more counts support this clonotype. J is TRBJ1-1 and V is TRBV5-5, with D possibly matching TRBD1 (6 bases). This CDR3 contains 16 residues. In germline, CDR1 is SGHKS, CDR2 YYEKEE (reference sequence). The ends were cut back, 0 bases at V and 4 bases at J, with 16 bases in the middle. CDR3 residues: CASSLAVTGLSTEAFF. The CDR3 region has the DNA TGTGCCAGCAGCTTGGCGGTGACAGGTTTGAGCACTGAAGCTTTCTTT. Filled out from reference TRBV5-5 and TRBJ1-1, the complete variable domain reads DAGVTQSPTHLIKTRGQQVTLRCSPISGHKSVSWYQQVLGQGPQFIFQYYEKEERGRGNFPDRFSARQFPNYSSELNVNALLLGDSALYLCASSLAVTGLSTEAFFGQGTRLTVV.

This clonotype has just one count. The chain recombines TRBV6-1 with TRBJ1-5, with unresolved D. V lost 6 bases to trimming and J lost 7 bases, with 16 bases between them. The V gene's germline CDR1 is MNHNS and CDR2 SASEGT. The CDR3 sequence is 14 residues long. The CDR3 bases are TGTGCCAGCAGCGCCCCGGGATCCGGGCAGCCCCAGCATTTT. Encoded protein: CASSAPGSGQPQHF.

This clonotype was detected ten times or more. V usage is TRBV12-3 or TRBV12-4 and J usage is TRBJ1-1, with D possibly being TRBD1 (5 bases). Trimming left V 2 bases short and J 8 bases short, with 15 bases between. The CDR3 loop spans 14 amino acids. The CDR3 DNA reads TGTGCCAGCAGTTTAAATCGTAATAAGGGGGAAGCTTTCTTT. Protein sequence: CASSLNRNKGEAFF.

This clonotype was detected many times. This sequence joins TRBV19 and TRBJ1-1; D not resolved. The V and J ends lost 7 bases and 3 bases respectively, with 15 bases between them. Germline V lookup: CDR1 LNHDA, CDR2 SQIVND (reference sequence). The CDR3 contains 14 residues. CDR3 residues: CASIRTGTYTEAFF. Written as DNA, the CDR3 is TGTGCCAGTATCAGGACGGGAACTTACACTGAAGCTTTCTTT.

This clonotype came up many times. The rearrangement links TRBV19 to TRBJ2-7, with 8 bases identical to TRBD2. Looked up from germline, CDR1 is LNHDA and CDR2 is SQIVND (reference sequence). This CDR3 spans 16 amino acids. Trimming removed 3 bases from V and 2 bases from J; junction bases left unmatched: 9. The CDR3 protein is CASSITGGQIPYEQYF. The CDR3 region has the DNA TGTGCCAGTAGTATCACGGGGGGGCAGATACCCTACGAGCAGTACTTC.

In this sample, this clonotype turned up a few times. This chain connects TRBV20-1 to TRBJ1-1; no reliable D call. With 0 bases removed from V and 1 base from J, the gap between germline ends came to 12 bases. Germline V gene data show CDR1 as DFQATT and CDR2 as SNEGSKA (reference sequence). The CDR3 is made up of 15 amino acids. CDR3 nucleotides: TGCAGTGCTAGAGATGAGGCAGCCCCGAACACTGAAGCTTTCTTT. This gives the protein CSARDEAAPNTEAFF.

The chain couples TRBV12-3 or TRBV12-4 to TRBJ2-5, with 8 nucleotides matching TRBD2. With V trimmed by 4 bases and J by 4 bases, 5 bases remained unmatched. The length of the CDR3 is 14 residues. CDR3 region: CASSSRGGRETQYF. The CDR3 DNA is TGTGCCAGCAGTTCCCGGGGGGGTAGAGAGACCCAGTACTTC.

This clonotype was detected ten times or more. The rearrangement links TRBV5-1 to TRBJ1-5, with D tentatively TRBD1 (5 bases). This CDR3 comprises 15 residues. V lost 0 bases, J lost 0 bases, and 7 bases lay in between. Germline CDR1 SGHRS, CDR2 YFSETQ. The CDR3 bases are TGCGCCAGCAGCTTGGCGGGGGTTAGCAATCAGCCCCAGCATTTT. Encoded protein: CASSLAGVSNQPQHF.

This clonotype was seen ten or more times. The V and J genes are TRBV30 and TRBJ1-2; no clear D gene. The germline V gene encodes CDR1 GTSNPN and CDR2 SVGIG (reference sequence). The CDR3 extends over 14 amino acids. V lost 1 base and J 8 bases, leaving 17 bases between the germline ends. CDR3 DNA sequence: TGTGCCTGGAGTGGTAAACAGCGATCATTAGGCTACACCTTC. Its translation: CAWSGKQRSLGYTF.

This clonotype was counted only a few times. The chain combines TRBV4-1 with TRBJ2-3, with TRBD2 matching 13 bases. Losses at the gene ends were 3 bases for V and 3 bases for J; bases not matched to a gene: 6. The CDR3 extends over 17 amino acids. Germline V lookup: CDR1 MGHRA, CDR2 YSYEKL. The CDR3 DNA reads as TGCGCCAGCAGCCAGCGAGGACTAGCGGGGGTGACAGATACGCAGTATTTT. Translating it yields CASSQRGLAGVTDTQYF.

The count of this clonotype is one. Here the CDR3 DNA reads TGTGCCACCAGCCCTCATTCCGGGGTCGAGCAGTACTTC. Its translation: CATSPHSGVEQYF. The chain carries TRBV15 and TRBJ2-7; tentatively, D is TRBD2 (5 bases). Germline V gene sequence: CDR1 LNHNV, CDR2 YYDKDF (reference sequence). Deletions cut 5 bases from V and 6 bases from J, with 14 bases between. This CDR3 spans 13 amino acids.

This clonotype was observed at least ten times. This chain uses TRBV4-1 with TRBJ2-2; a possible D gene is TRBD1 (5 bases). The CDR3 has 15 amino acids. V lost 0 bases and J lost 5, with 10 bases in between. Germline-derived CDR1 and CDR2 are MGHRA and YSYEKL. The CDR3 sequence is CASSQDAGYTGELFF. CDR3 DNA sequence: TGCGCCAGCAGCCAAGATGCAGGGTATACCGGGGAGCTGTTTTTT.

This clonotype appeared many times. The chain uses TRBV28 and TRBJ2-6; possible D gene TRBD2, 7 bases. Germline assignment: CDR1 MDHEN and CDR2 SYDVKM. CDR3 size: 17 residues. Trimming shortened V by 8 bases and J by 0 bases, and 17 bases separated the two germline ends. DNA of the CDR3: TGTGCCAGCTCCCAGGGAGGGGGATTCTCTGGGGCCAACGTCCTGACTTTC. Translated: CASSQGGGFSGANVLTF.

In its sample, this clonotype was seen many times. This chain connects TRBV20-1 to TRBJ1-5; D not resolved. This CDR3 is built from 13 residues. Trimming shortened V by 8 bases and J by 2 bases, and 13 bases separated the two germline ends. The germline CDR1 and CDR2 sequences are DFQATT and SNEGSKA (reference sequence). CDR3 protein: CSTLGQGNQPQHF. CDR3 DNA: TGCAGTACCCTCGGGCAGGGCAATCAGCCCCAGCATTTT.

The genes are TRBV7-8 and TRBJ2-5; TRBD1 is a possible D gene (5 bases). The CDR3 has 15 residues. The germline V gene has CDR1 SGHVS and CDR2 FQNEAQ. Trimming removed 5 bases at V and 5 bases at J, with 18 bases between. The DNA for the CDR3 is TGTGCCAGCAGCCCCAACACAGGCCCAGGGGAGACCCAGTACTTC. This encodes CASSPNTGPGETQYF.

About this clonotype itself: The junction departs from germline at one end; a sequencing error may be responsible. The V and J genes are TRBV7-2 and TRBJ2-7; 9 nucleotides agree with TRBD2. The germline gives CDR1 SGHTA, CDR2 FQGNSA. The CDR3 is 13 residues long. CDR3 protein: CASSLQWGTSHLF. CDR3 DNA sequence: TGTGCCAGCAGCCTCCAGTGGGGGACTAGCCATCTGTTC. The full variable domain, rest sourced from reference TRBV7-2 and TRBJ2-7, is GAGVSQSPSNKVTEKGKDVELRCDPISGHTALYWYRQSLGQGLEFLIYFQGNSAPDKSGLPSDRFSAERTGGSVSTLTIQRTQQEDSAVYLCASSLQWGTSHLFGPGTRLTVT.

This clonotype came up many times. The gene calls are TRBV3-1 and TRBJ2-7, with 8 bases matching TRBD1. The CDR3 has 15 residues. With 4 bases clipped from V and 3 bases from J, the junction kept 8 bases outside the gene matches. From germline, CDR1 is LGHDT and CDR2 YNNKEL (reference sequence). DNA of the CDR3: TGTGCCAGCAGCCTAAGACAGGGGCTAAGCTACGAGCAGTACTTC. The encoded protein is CASSLRQGLSYEQYF.

The table lists this clonotype with many counts. The genes are TRBV2 and TRBJ1-3; D unclear. CDR3 length: 15 residues. Germline V gene sequence: CDR1 SNHLY, CDR2 FYNNEI. V lost 4 bases and J lost 0, with 10 bases in between. In DNA, the CDR3 is TGTGCCAGCAGTGCCTACCGGGACTCTGGAAACACCATATATTTT. This gives the protein CASSAYRDSGNTIYF.